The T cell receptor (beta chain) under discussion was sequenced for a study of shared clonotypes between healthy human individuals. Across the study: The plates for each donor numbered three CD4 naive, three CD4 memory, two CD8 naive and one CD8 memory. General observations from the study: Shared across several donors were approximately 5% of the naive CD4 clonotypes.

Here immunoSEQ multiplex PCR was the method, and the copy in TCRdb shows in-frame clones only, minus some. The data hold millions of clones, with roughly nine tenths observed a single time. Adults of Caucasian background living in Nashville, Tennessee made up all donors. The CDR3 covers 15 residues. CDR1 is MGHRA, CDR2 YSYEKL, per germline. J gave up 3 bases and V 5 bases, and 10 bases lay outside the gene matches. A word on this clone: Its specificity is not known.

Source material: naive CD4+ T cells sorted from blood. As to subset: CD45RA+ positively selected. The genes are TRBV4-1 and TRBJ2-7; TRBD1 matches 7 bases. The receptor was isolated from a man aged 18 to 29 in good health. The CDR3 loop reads CASSFTGETHYEQYF. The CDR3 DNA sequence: TGCGCCAGCAGCTTTACAGGGGAGACCCACTACGAGCAGTACTTC.